The T cell receptor (beta chain) under discussion was sequenced for a study of shared clonotypes between healthy human individuals. The study's findings and limits: Generation probability values for non-shared clonotypes were lower than those for clonotypes shared by all four donors.

Recent vaccinations or acute infections were absent in the healthy HIV-negative adult donors. Each PCR replicate from the sorted subsets contained around 0.2 ug DNA, which is about 30,000 T cell genomes. Here immunoSEQ multiplex PCR was the method, and the copy in TCRdb shows in-frame clones only, minus some. The table lists over a million clones, 98% of them singletons. With respect to this clone: What it recognizes is unknown.

Source material: naive CD4+ T cells sorted from blood. Subset specified: CD45RA+ positively selected. The source is a man aged 25-45 years in good health.

The chain's CDR3 is CASSPGLADESSYNEQFF. CDR3 bases: TGCGCCAGCAGCCCAGGACTAGCGGACGAAAGCTCCTACAATGAGCAGTTCTTC. This rearrangement joins TRBV5-1 to TRBJ2-1; 10 bases align to TRBD2. From germline, CDR1 is SGHRS and CDR2 YFSETQ. V shed 4 bases, J shed 0 bases, and the junction held 10 bases outside the gene matches. CDR3 length equals 18 residues.